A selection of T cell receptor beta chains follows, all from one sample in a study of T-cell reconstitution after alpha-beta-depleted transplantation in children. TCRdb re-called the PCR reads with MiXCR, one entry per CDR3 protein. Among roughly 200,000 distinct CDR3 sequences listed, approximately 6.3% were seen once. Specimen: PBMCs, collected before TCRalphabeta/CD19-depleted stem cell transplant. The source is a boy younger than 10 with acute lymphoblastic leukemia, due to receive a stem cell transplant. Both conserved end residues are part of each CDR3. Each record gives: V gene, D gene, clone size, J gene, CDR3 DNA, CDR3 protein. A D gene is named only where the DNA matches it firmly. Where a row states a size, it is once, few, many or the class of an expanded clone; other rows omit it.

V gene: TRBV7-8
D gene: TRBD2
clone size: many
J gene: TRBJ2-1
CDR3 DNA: TGTGCCAGCAGGAGGACTAGGGGAGCTCCGGATGAGCAGTTCTTC
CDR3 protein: CASRRTRGAPDEQFF

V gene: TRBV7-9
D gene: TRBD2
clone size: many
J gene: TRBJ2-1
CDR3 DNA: TGTGCCAGCAGCTACGATAGCGGGGTAGCCTACAATGAGCAGTTCTTC
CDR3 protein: CASSYDSGVAYNEQFF

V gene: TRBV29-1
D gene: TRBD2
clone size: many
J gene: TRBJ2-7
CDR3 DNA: TGCAGCGTATCACTAGCGGGGTACGAGCAGTACTTC
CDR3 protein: CSVSLAGYEQYF

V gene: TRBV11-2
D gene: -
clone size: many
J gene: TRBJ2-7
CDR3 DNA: TGTGCCAGCAGCTTCGGGGATGTTGGCGAGCAGTACTTC
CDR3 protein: CASSFGDVGEQYF

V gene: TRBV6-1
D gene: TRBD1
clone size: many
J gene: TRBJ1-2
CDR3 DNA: TGTGCCAGCAGCCAGACAGGGCCGTATGGCTACACCTTC
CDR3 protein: CASSQTGPYGYTF

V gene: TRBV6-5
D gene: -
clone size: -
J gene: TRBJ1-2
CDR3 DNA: TGTGCCAGCAGTTACTCGACTCCGACGCTCTATGGCTACACCTTC
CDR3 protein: CASSYSTPTLYGYTF

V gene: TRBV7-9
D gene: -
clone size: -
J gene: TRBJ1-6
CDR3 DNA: TGTGCCAGCAGCTCGGTGGGGGGCGGAACCTTGAATTCACCCCTCCACTTT
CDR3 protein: CASSSVGGGTLNSPLHF

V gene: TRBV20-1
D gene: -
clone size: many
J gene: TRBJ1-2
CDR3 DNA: TGCAGTGCTAGGATTGGGGTGGAGGATGGCTACACCTTC
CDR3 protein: CSARIGVEDGYTF

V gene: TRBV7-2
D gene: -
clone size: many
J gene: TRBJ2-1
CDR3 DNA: TGTGCCAGCAGCTCACCGGACGGCTACAATGAGCAGTTCTTC
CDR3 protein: CASSSPDGYNEQFF

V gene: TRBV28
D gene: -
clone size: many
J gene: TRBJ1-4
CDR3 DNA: TGTGCCAGCAGTTTGTCGGGACCTAATGAAAAACTGTTTTTT
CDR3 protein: CASSLSGPNEKLFF

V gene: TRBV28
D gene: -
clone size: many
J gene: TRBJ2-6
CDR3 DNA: TGTGCCAGCAGTCCCGACCGAATCTCTGGGGCCAACGTCCTGACTTTC
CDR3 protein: CASSPDRISGANVLTF

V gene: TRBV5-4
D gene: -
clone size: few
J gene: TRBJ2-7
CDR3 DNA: TGTGCCAGCAGCCAATTTCGGGGTGCGCAGTACTTC
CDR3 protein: CASSQFRGAQYF

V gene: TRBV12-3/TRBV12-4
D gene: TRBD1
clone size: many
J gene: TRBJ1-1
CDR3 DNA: TGTGCCAGCAGTTTGGGACAGGGGCTTATCGACACTGAAGCTTTCTTT
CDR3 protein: CASSLGQGLIDTEAFF

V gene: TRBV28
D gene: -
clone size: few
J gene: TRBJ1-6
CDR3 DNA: TGTGCCAGCAGTTTGGGGGGTTTGCTTTCACCCCTCCACTTT
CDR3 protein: CASSLGGLLSPLHF

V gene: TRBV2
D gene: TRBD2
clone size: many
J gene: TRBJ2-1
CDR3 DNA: TGTGCCAGCAGTGGACTAGCGGGAGGAACCAATGAGCAGTTCTTC
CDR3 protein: CASSGLAGGTNEQFF